This is a list of T cell receptor beta chains from one sample in a study of T cell repertoires in cytomegalovirus infection. Their specific antigens are unknown. TCRdb re-derived calls from the reads in MiXCR, one entry per CDR3 protein. Counted here are 550,000 to 700,000 distinct CDR3 sequences, approximately 40% occurring once; the ten biggest clones make up 48%. Specimen: cultured PBMCs, collected from culture after CMV antigen stimulation. The source of these receptors is a human donor in good health (CMV status not recorded). Some clones in this sample may be carry-over from other donors' samples. Each CDR3 is given with its conserved first and last residue. Each record gives: clone size, D gene, V gene, J gene, CDR3 DNA, CDR3 protein. A D gene is named only where the DNA matches it firmly. The size entry is marked missing in some rows and otherwise reads once, few, many or a size class.

clone size: -; D gene: -; V gene: TRBV6-1; J gene: TRBJ2-3; CDR3 DNA: TGTGCCAGCAGTGAAACCTACACAGATACGCAGTATTTT; CDR3 protein: CASSETYTDTQYF
clone size: few; D gene: -; V gene: TRBV19; J gene: TRBJ1-5; CDR3 DNA: TGTGCCAGTAGCGCAGACAGTTCATATCAGCCCCAGCATTTT; CDR3 protein: CASSADSSYQPQHF
clone size: few; D gene: TRBD1; V gene: TRBV6-5; J gene: TRBJ2-7; CDR3 DNA: TGTGCCAGCCGTGGGACAGGGGGGCCCGAGCAGTACTTC; CDR3 protein: CASRGTGGPEQYF
clone size: -; D gene: -; V gene: TRBV27; J gene: TRBJ2-1; CDR3 DNA: TGTGCCAGCAGGCAAACTTCCCGTGAGCAGTTCTTC; CDR3 protein: CASRQTSREQFF
clone size: few; D gene: -; V gene: TRBV6-6; J gene: TRBJ2-3; CDR3 DNA: TGTGCCAGCAGTCCGGGGGTATATACGCAGTATTTT; CDR3 protein: CASSPGVYTQYF
clone size: many; D gene: -; V gene: TRBV12-3/TRBV12-4; J gene: TRBJ1-3; CDR3 DNA: TGTGCCAGCTCTACTGGGGGTGTTGGAAACACCATATATTTT; CDR3 protein: CASSTGGVGNTIYF
clone size: once; D gene: TRBD2; V gene: TRBV12-3/TRBV12-4; J gene: TRBJ2-2; CDR3 DNA: TGTGCCAGCAGCCCCCAGGGCGGGAGGGTCACCGGGGAGCTGTTTTTT; CDR3 protein: CASSPQGGRVTGELFF
clone size: few; D gene: -; V gene: TRBV7-8; J gene: TRBJ2-1; CDR3 DNA: TGTGCCAGCAGCTTAGACGGGTCTCTGTACAATGAGCAGTTCTTC; CDR3 protein: CASSLDGSLYNEQFF
clone size: -; D gene: -; V gene: TRBV6-1; J gene: TRBJ1-4; CDR3 DNA: TGTGCCAGCAGTGAAAGGAGAACGGTCGGGGAAAAACTGTTTTTT; CDR3 protein: CASSERRTVGEKLFF
clone size: few; D gene: -; V gene: TRBV11-1; J gene: TRBJ1-1; CDR3 DNA: TGTGCCAGCATATTTTCGACGGACGACACTGAAGCTTTCTTT; CDR3 protein: CASIFSTDDTEAFF